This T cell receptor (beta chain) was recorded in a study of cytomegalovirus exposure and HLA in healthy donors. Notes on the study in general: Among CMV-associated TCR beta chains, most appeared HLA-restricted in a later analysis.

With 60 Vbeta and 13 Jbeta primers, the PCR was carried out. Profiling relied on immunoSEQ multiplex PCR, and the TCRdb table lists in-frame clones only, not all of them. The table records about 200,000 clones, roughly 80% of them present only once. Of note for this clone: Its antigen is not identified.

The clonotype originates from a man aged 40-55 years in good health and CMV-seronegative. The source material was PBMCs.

The CDR3 DNA is TGTGCCAGCTCACAAGGACAGGGTGATGGCTACACCTTC. Translating gives CASSQGQGDGYTF. The chain is built from TRBV18 and TRBJ1-2, with 8 bases lining up with TRBD1. The CDR3 loop spans 13 amino acids. Germline V gene sequence: CDR1 KGHSH, CDR2 LQKENI. The V gene end was trimmed by 4 bases and the J gene end by 6 bases; junction bases not matched to a gene: 4.